This T cell receptor beta chain is drawn from a study of tumor-infiltrating lymphocytes in localized non-small cell lung cancer. The study's findings and limits: Technical variation could not be separated from intratumor heterogeneity here.

Concerning this clone itself: Its antigen is unidentified.

Germline CDR1 reads SEHNR; CDR2 reads FQNEAQ (reference sequence). CDR3 length: 12 amino acids. Trimming removed 4 bases at V and 2 bases at J, with 4 bases between. The data were produced by immunoSEQ multiplex PCR, yet TCRdb's version contains in-frame clones alone and is incomplete. This table has over 10,000 clones, approximately 85% appearing once. This receptor was obtained from a human donor with non-small cell lung cancer. Sequenced: uninvolved lung tissue not adjacent to the tumor. The J gene is TRBJ2-3, the V gene TRBV7-9; D remains ambiguous. Here the CDR3 reads CASSWTTDTQYF. The CDR3 DNA reads as TGTGCCAGCAGCTGGACCACAGATACGCAGTATTTT.